The sample holds many counts of the clone carrying this TCR beta chain. What it binds is unknown. Germline values: CDR1 DFQATT, CDR2 SNEGSKA (reference sequence). The CDR3 has 14 amino acids. With 6 bases removed from V and 0 bases from J, the gap between germline ends came to 14 bases. These data come from a study of T-cell memory formation after mild COVID-19. Study information: Clusters were largely donor specific.

TCRdb re-called the 5' RACE reads with MiXCR, one entry per CDR3 protein. The table lists 130,000 to 150,000 distinct CDR3 sequences, under 7% of them singletons, with approximately 2.2% in the top ten. Overall study results and limits: Mostly located in CM and EM were contracting CD4+ clones, with contracting CD8+ clones located in EMRA. The pre-infection memory compartment contained some responding clones, suggesting cross-reactive memory joined. Clones contracting over day 15 to 85 were CD4/CD8 balanced, with later expanders leaning CD4+.

The V and J genes are TRBV20-1 and TRBJ1-1, with D maybe TRBD1 (5 bases). Sequenced input: PBMCs or a T cell subset sorted from them (not recorded which). The receptor comes from an adult woman who had mild COVID-19 (a few samples of this study predate the infection). Cell type and time point are not known. CDR3 protein: CSAGVTALNTEAFF. CDR3 nucleotide sequence: TGCAGTGCCGGAGTGACAGCTTTGAACACTGAAGCTTTCTTT.